The clone carrying this T cell receptor beta chain has more than one count but fewer than ten. The antigen remains undetermined. In TCRdb, the 5' RACE reads were re-called with MiXCR into one record per CDR3 protein. Altogether 620,000 or so distinct CDR3 sequences are present, 10% to 15% being singletons, with the ten largest covering 15%. These data belong to a study of T cells after yellow fever vaccination. The study, taken as a whole, reports: The CD4 compartment and the CD8 compartment contained a small share of clonotypes in common.

Germline V gene lookup returns CDR1 SGHTA and CDR2 FQGNSA. The CDR3 runs 15 residues. V lost 1 base and J lost 10, with 14 bases in between. The sequenced sample was PBMCs, obtained on the day of the yellow fever booster vaccination. This chain uses TRBV7-2 with TRBJ1-6, with a tentative D call TRBD1 (5 bases). The TCR originated in a man aged 25-45 years who received the YFV17D yellow fever vaccine. CDR3 protein: CASSLVSGFLSPLHF. The DNA for the CDR3 is TGTGCCAGCAGCTTAGTTTCAGGGTTCTTATCACCCCTCCACTTT.